This T cell receptor (beta chain) was sequenced during a study of monozygotic twins with cystic fibrosis. Germline-derived CDR1 and CDR2 are SGHTA and FQGNSA. The CDR3 runs 14 residues. V was pared by 3 bases and J by 0 bases, with 9 bases between. The protocol was immunoSEQ multiplex PCR, while the TCRdb copy is restricted to in-frame clones and leaves out a portion. This table has tens of thousands of clones, approximately 96% appearing once. The V gene is TRBV7-2, the J gene TRBJ2-7; D possibly uses TRBD1 or TRBD2 (5 bases each). The receptor was derived from a girl aged 2-10 years with cystic fibrosis. The specimen was blood. CDR3 bases: TGTGCCAGCAGCTTTCAGGGAGCCTCCTACGAGCAGTACTTC. Translation gives CASSFQGASYEQYF.